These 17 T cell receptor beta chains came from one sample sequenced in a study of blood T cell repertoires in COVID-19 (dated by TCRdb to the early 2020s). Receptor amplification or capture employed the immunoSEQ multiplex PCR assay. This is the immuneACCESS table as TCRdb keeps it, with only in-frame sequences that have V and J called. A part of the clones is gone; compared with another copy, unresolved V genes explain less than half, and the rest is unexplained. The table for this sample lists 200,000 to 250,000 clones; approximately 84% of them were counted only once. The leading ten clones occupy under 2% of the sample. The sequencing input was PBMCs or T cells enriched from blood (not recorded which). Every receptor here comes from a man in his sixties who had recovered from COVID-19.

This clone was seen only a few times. As DNA, the CDR3 is TGTGCCAGCTCACCACCGGGGACAGACAGTGAAAAACTGTTTTTT. Translated: CASSPPGTDSEKLFF. The V call is TRBV18, the J call TRBJ1-4, with 7 bases lining up with TRBD1. This CDR3 has 15 residues. Germline CDR1 and CDR2: KGHSH and LQKENI. V dropped 0 bases and J dropped 7; count of bases not matched to a gene: 5.

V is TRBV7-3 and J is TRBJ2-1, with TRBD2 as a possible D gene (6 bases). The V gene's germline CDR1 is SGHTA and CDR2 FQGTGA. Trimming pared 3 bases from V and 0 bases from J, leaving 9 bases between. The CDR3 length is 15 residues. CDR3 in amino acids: CASSLEGGSYNEQFF. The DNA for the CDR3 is TGTGCCAGCAGCTTGGAGGGAGGCTCCTACAATGAGCAGTTCTTC.

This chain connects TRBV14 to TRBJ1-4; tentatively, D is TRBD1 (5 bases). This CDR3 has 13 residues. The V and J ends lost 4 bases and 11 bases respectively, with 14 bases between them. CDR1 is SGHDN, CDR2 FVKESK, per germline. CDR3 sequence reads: CASSPKGGDKLFF. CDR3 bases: TGTGCCAGCAGCCCTAAAGGAGGGGATAAACTGTTTTTT.

The CDR3 region is CASSLPGDTEAFF. CDR3 DNA sequence: TGTGCCAGCAGTCTGCCGGGGGACACTGAAGCTTTCTTT. The chain carries TRBV14 and TRBJ1-1, with a possible D match to TRBD1 (5 bases). Germline V gives CDR1 SGHDN, CDR2 FVKESK. Trimming stripped 6 bases from V and 3 bases from J, with 11 bases between. This CDR3 is built from 13 residues.

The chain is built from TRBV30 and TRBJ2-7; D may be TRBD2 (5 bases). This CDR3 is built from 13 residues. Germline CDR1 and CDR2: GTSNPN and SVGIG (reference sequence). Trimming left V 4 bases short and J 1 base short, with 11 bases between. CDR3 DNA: TGTGCCTGGACGACGGGGAATTCCTACGAGCAGTACTTC. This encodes CAWTTGNSYEQYF.

CDR3 sequence: CASSLGTGVVDTQYF. CDR3 sequence (DNA): TGTGCCAGCAGCTTGGGGACAGGGGTGGTAGATACGCAGTATTTT. The V and J genes are TRBV5-6 and TRBJ2-3; 9 nucleotides match TRBD1. The CDR3 runs to 15 residues. The V gene end was trimmed by 0 bases and the J gene end by 5 bases; junction bases not matched to a gene: 4. Germline lookup yields CDR1 SGHDT and CDR2 YYEEEE. Supplemented by reference TRBV5-6 and TRBJ2-3, the full variable domain reads DAGVTQSPTHLIKTRGQQVTLRCSPKSGHDTVSWYQQALGQGPQFIFQYYEEEERQRGNFPDRFSGHQFPNYSSELNVNALLLGDSALYLCASSLGTGVVDTQYFGPGTRLTVL.

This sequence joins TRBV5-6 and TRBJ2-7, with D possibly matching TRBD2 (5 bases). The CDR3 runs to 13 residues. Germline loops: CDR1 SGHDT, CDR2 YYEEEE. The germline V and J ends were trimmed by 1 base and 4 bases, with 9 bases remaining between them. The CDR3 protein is CASSLITGYEQYF. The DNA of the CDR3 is TGTGCCAGCAGCTTGATTACGGGGTACGAGCAGTACTTC.

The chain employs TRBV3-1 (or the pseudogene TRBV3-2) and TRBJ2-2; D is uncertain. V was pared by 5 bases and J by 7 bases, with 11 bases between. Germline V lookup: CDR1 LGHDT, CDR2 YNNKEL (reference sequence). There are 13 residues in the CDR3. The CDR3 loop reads CASSFRTVGELFF. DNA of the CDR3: TGTGCCAGCAGCTTCCGTACGGTCGGGGAGCTGTTTTTT.

CDR3 amino acids: CASSLEGQGWIDTQYF. CDR3 in DNA: TGTGCCAGCAGCTTGGAAGGACAGGGATGGATAGATACGCAGTATTTT. This chain connects TRBV5-5 to TRBJ2-3, with 8 bases that match TRBD1. V lost 0 bases to trimming and J lost 5 bases; unmatched junction nucleotides: 8. This CDR3 has 16 residues. Germline V gene data show CDR1 as SGHKS and CDR2 as YYEKEE (reference sequence).

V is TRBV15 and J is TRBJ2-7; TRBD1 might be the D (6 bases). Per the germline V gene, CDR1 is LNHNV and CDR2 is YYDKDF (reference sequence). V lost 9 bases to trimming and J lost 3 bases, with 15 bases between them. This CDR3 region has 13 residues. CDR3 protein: CATAGENDYEQYF. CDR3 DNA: TGTGCCACTGCAGGGGAGAACGACTACGAGCAGTACTTC.

The CDR3 DNA reads as TGCGCCAGCAGCTTCGTTCTAAACACAGATACGCAGTATTTT. It specifies CASSFVLNTDTQYF. This sequence joins TRBV5-1 and TRBJ2-3; D is uncertain. CDR3 length: 14 residues. Germline lookup yields CDR1 SGHRS and CDR2 YFSETQ. V dropped 2 bases and J dropped 2 bases, with 9 bases sitting between them.

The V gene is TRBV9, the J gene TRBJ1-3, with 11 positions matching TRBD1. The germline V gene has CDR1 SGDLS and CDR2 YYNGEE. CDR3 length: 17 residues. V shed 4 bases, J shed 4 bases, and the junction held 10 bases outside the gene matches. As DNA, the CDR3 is TGTGCCAGCAGCCCTCGGGACAGGGGGTGGGGAGGAAACACCATATATTTT. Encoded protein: CASSPRDRGWGGNTIYF.

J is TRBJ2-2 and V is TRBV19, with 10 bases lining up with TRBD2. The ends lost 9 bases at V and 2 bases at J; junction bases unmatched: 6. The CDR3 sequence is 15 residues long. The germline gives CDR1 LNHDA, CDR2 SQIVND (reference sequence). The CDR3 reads CASRSSGGNTGELFF. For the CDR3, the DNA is TGTGCCAGCAGATCTAGCGGGGGAAACACCGGGGAGCTGTTTTTT.

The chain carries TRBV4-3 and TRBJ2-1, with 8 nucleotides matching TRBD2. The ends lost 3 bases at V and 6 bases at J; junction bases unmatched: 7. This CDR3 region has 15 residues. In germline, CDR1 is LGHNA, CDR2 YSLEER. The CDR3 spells CASSHERGQLNEQFF. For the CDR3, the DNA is TGCGCCAGCAGCCACGAGCGGGGGCAACTCAATGAGCAGTTCTTC.

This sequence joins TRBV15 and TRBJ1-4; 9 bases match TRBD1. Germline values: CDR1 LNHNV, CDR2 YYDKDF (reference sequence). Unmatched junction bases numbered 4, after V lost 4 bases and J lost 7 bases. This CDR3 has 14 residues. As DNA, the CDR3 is TGTGCCACCAGCACAGGGACAGGGTTTGAAAAACTGTTTTTT. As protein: CATSTGTGFEKLFF.

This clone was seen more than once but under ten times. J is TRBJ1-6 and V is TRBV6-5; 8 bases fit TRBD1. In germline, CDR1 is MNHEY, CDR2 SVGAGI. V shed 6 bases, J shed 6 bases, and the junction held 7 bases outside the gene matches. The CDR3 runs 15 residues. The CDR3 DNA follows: TGTGCCAGCAGGCGGACAGGGTTTGGTAATTCACCCCTCCACTTT. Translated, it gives CASRRTGFGNSPLHF.

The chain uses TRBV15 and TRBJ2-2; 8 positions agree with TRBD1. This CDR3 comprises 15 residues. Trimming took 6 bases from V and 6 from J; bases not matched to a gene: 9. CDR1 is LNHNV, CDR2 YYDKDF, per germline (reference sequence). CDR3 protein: CATRLDRGRSGELFF. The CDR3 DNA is TGTGCCACCAGATTAGACAGGGGCAGATCCGGGGAGCTGTTTTTT.